This TCR beta chain was retrieved from a study of cytomegalovirus exposure and HLA in healthy donors. The study's findings and limits: The study found most TCR sequences rare, yet found some public TCRs in many donors. In a later analysis, DRB1 alleles had the most associated TCRs; HLA-C alleles the fewest.

Researchers ran the PCR with 60 Vbeta and 13 Jbeta primers. TCRdb's table, derived via immunoSEQ multiplex PCR, lists solely in-frame clones and lacks some. The sample has some 75,000 clones; about 78% are singletons. This clone was seen a handful of times. What it binds is unknown. CDR1 SGDLS and CDR2 YYNGEE come from the germline V gene. CDR3 length: 13 residues. Trimming took off 0 bases at V and 3 bases at J, with 6 bases between the two ends. The TCR comes from a man aged 18 to 35 in good health and CMV-seropositive. V gene TRBV9 combines with J gene TRBJ1-1, with D maybe TRBD1 (5 bases). Specimen: PBMCs. Here the CDR3 reads CASSVVGDTEAFF. CDR3 sequence (DNA): TGTGCCAGCAGCGTAGTAGGGGACACTGAAGCTTTCTTT.